This T cell receptor beta chain was identified during a study of blood T cell repertoires in COVID-19. Study details: Sources were T cells, B-cell-depleted T cells, or PBMCs; the material itself was cDNA or gDNA.

The CDR3 runs 14 residues. V lost 6 bases and J 1 base, leaving 13 bases between the germline ends. Germline assignment: CDR1 MNHEY and CDR2 SMNVEV (reference sequence). The sample holds one count of this clone. Assay used: immunoSEQ multiplex PCR; TCRdb lists only in-frame clones, some missing. The data contain 350,000 to 400,000 clones, around 87% of them seen just once; the ten biggest clones take up 1.5% to 2%. Sequenced material: PBMCs or T cells enriched from blood (not recorded which). The genes are TRBV27 and TRBJ2-7; D not certain. The clonotype was recovered from a man aged 40-50 years in a cohort exposed to, infected with or recovered from COVID-19 (not recorded which). The CDR3 loop reads CASRSSGVSYEQYF. CDR3 nucleotides: TGTGCCAGCAGGTCGTCAGGTGTATCCTACGAGCAGTACTTC.